This T cell receptor beta chain is from a study of technical replicates of blood from several donors. Sequencing was performed with immunoSEQ multiplex PCR; in TCRdb, only in-frame clones are kept and a portion is missing. Among 80,000 or so clones listed, 95% to 98% were seen once. CDR1 and CDR2 from the germline V gene are LNHDA and SQIVND (reference sequence). The CDR3 is made up of 14 amino acids. V shed 3 bases, J shed 2 bases, and the junction held 4 bases outside the gene matches. This rearrangement joins TRBV19 to TRBJ2-7; 7 bases align to TRBD2. The sample taken for sequencing was T cells isolated from PBMCs. This clonotype was sampled from a human donor in good health. The CDR3 sequence: CASSMTGGTYEQYF. The CDR3 bases are TGTGCCAGTAGTATGACCGGGGGGACCTACGAGCAGTACTTC.